These 20 T cell receptor beta chains were all obtained from the same sample, sequenced in a study of blood T cells in healthy people across ages. It was with a sample-barcoded 5' primer and a J-beta primer mix that a second PCR of roughly 7 to 12 cycles was run. TCRdb fed the 5' RACE reads into MiXCR, producing one record per CDR3 protein. Of about 670,000 distinct CDR3 sequences listed, more than 45% are singletons. Sequencing was done on a sample of blood. Receptors were obtained from a woman of 80 years or more in good health.

This clonotype was detected a few times. The V gene is TRBV7-2, the J gene TRBJ1-5, with TRBD1 as a possible D gene (5 bases). Germline V gene lookup returns CDR1 SGHTA and CDR2 FQGNSA. With 6 bases removed from V and 0 bases from J, the gap between germline ends came to 9 bases. The CDR3 is 14 amino acids. For the CDR3, the DNA is TGTGCCAGCAGTTCCCAGGGTAGCAATCAGCCCCAGCATTTT. It codes for CASSSQGSNQPQHF. The variable domain in full, with the rest retrieved from reference TRBV7-2 and TRBJ1-5, is GAGVSQSPSNKVTEKGKDVELRCDPISGHTALYWYRQSLGQGLEFLIYFQGNSAPDKSGLPSDRFSAERTGGSVSTLTIQRTQQEDSAVYLCASSSQGSNQPQHFGDGTRLSIL.

V and J are TRBV10-3 and TRBJ1-5, with D uncertain. Germline values: CDR1 ENHRY, CDR2 SYGVKD. V was clipped by 7 bases and J by 7 bases, with 14 bases between them. The CDR3 runs 13 residues. The CDR3 loop reads CAINSGRDQPQHF. As DNA, the CDR3 is TGTGCCATCAATTCAGGACGCGACCAGCCCCAGCATTTT.

CDR3 loop: CSAEMPRGVSTYEQYF. In nucleotides, the CDR3 is TGCAGTGCTGAGATGCCCCGGGGGGTTAGCACCTACGAGCAGTACTTC. The chain carries TRBV20-1 and TRBJ2-4, with 7 bases fitting TRBD2. The better agreement between TRBJ2-7 and the DNA end casts doubt on the J call. Germline V gives CDR1 DFQATT, CDR2 SNEGSKA (reference sequence). The length of the CDR3 is 16 residues.

V gene TRBV7-9 combines with J gene TRBJ2-7; 9 bases fit TRBD1. The DNA end is more similar to TRBJ2-5, so the J call may be wrong. The germline V gene has CDR1 SEHNR and CDR2 FQNEAQ (reference sequence). There are 17 residues in the CDR3. The CDR3 loop reads CASRRRDREGILETQYF. CDR3 bases: TGTGCCAGCAGACGCCGGGACAGGGAAGGGATATTAGAGACCCAGTACTTC.

The V and J genes are TRBV5-1 and TRBJ1-5, with D unresolved. The CDR3 runs 13 residues. V lost 7 bases to trimming and J lost 6 bases, with 14 bases between them. Germline CDR1 reads SGHRS; CDR2 reads YFSETQ. CDR3 in DNA: TGCGCCAGCGGCGCCGGGTTAGGTCAGCCCCAGCATTTT. As protein: CASGAGLGQPQHF. The full variable domain, in which reference TRBV5-1 and TRBJ1-5 provide the parts outside the CDR3, is KAGVTQTPRYLIKTRGQQVTLSCSPISGHRSVSWYQQTPGQGLQFLFEYFSETQRNKGNFPGRFSGRQFSNSRSEMNVSTLELGDSALYLCASGAGLGQPQHFGDGTRLSIL.

This rearrangement joins TRBV4-1 to TRBJ1-2; tentatively, D is TRBD1 (5 bases). V dropped 1 base and J dropped 7 bases, with 19 bases sitting between them. This CDR3 has 16 amino acids. Germline V gene data show CDR1 as MGHRA and CDR2 as YSYEKL. The CDR3 DNA follows: TGCGCCAGCAGCCAAGTTACGGGAAGGGGCGCCGGTGGCTACACCTTC. Translation: CASSQVTGRGAGGYTF.

The genes are TRBV12-3 or TRBV12-4 and TRBJ1-3; TRBD1 is a possible D gene (5 bases). Trimming removed 5 bases from V and 4 bases from J, with 12 bases in between. The CDR3 spans 14 residues. CDR3 coding DNA: TGTGCCAGCAGTGTGGGGCAAGGGGGAAACACCATATATTTT. Translation gives CASSVGQGGNTIYF.

The chain combines TRBV27 with TRBJ1-1; D remains ambiguous. The CDR3 runs 13 residues. V gave up 9 bases and J gave up 0 bases, with 11 bases separating them. Germline V gene sequence: CDR1 MNHEY, CDR2 SMNVEV (reference sequence). In DNA form, the CDR3 reads TGTGCCAGTGTGGACCGATTGAACACTGAAGCTTTCTTT. Protein: CASVDRLNTEAFF.

Ten or more counts support this clonotype. The rearrangement uses TRBV5-1 and TRBJ2-3; possibly TRBD1 for D (7 bases). Germline-derived CDR1 and CDR2 are SGHRS and YFSETQ. Trimming left V 4 bases short and J 2 bases short, with 14 bases between. There are 15 residues in the CDR3. The DNA of the CDR3 is TGCGCCAGCAGCGCGGGACAGACATACACAGATACGCAGTATTTT. This codes for CASSAGQTYTDTQYF.

The chain links TRBV4-2 to TRBJ1-4; D unresolved. CDR3 size: 13 residues. The germline V gene has CDR1 LGHNA and CDR2 YNFKEQ. Trimming removed 0 bases at V and 5 bases at J, with 4 bases between. The CDR3 coding sequence is TGTGCCAGCAGCCAAGAGGTGAATGAAAAACTGTTTTTT. It specifies CASSQEVNEKLFF.

This clonotype has just a few counts. The J gene is TRBJ2-1, the V gene TRBV12-3 or TRBV12-4, with D perhaps matching TRBD2 (5 bases). This CDR3 comprises 17 residues. V was cut by 5 bases and J by 4 bases, with 21 bases left in between. The CDR3 is CASSLSATGFEYNEQFF. Written as DNA, the CDR3 is TGTGCCAGCAGTCTTAGCGCTACCGGTTTTGAGTACAATGAGCAGTTCTTC.

The chain uses TRBV12-3 or TRBV12-4 and TRBJ1-2; D perhaps matches TRBD1 (6 bases). Trimming took 6 bases from V and 0 from J, leaving 11 bases between them. The CDR3 covers 14 residues. Here the CDR3 reads CASRGQQTNYGYTF. The CDR3 DNA is TGTGCCAGCAGAGGACAGCAGACTAACTATGGCTACACCTTC.

The table lists this clonotype with many counts. This chain connects TRBV5-1 to TRBJ2-3; D not resolved. V was pared by 0 bases and J by 4 bases, with 9 bases between. This CDR3 has 14 residues. From germline, CDR1 is SGHRS and CDR2 YFSETQ. This CDR3 is CASSLGTPADTQYF. The CDR3 DNA reads TGCGCCAGCAGCTTGGGGACCCCGGCAGATACGCAGTATTTT. Looking up the rest from reference TRBV5-1 and TRBJ2-3 gives the full variable domain: KAGVTQTPRYLIKTRGQQVTLSCSPISGHRSVSWYQQTPGQGLQFLFEYFSETQRNKGNFPGRFSGRQFSNSRSEMNVSTLELGDSALYLCASSLGTPADTQYFGPGTRLTVL.

The chain joins TRBV28 to TRBJ2-3, with D hard to call. Trimming left V 6 bases short and J 13 bases short, with 17 bases between. Germline V gene data show CDR1 as MDHEN and CDR2 as SYDVKM. The CDR3 is made up of 12 amino acids. The chain's CDR3 is CASSFGSIEEYF. Here the CDR3 DNA reads TGTGCCAGCAGCTTTGGGTCGATAGAAGAGTATTTT. Based on the CDR3 plus reference TRBV28 and TRBJ2-3, the full variable domain is DVKVTQSSRYLVKRTGEKVFLECVQDMDHENMFWYRQDPGLGLRLIYFSYDVKMKEKGDIPEGYSVSREKKERFSLILESASTNQTSMYLCASSFGSIEEYFGPGTRLTVL.

This clonotype was counted many times. This chain connects TRBV5-1 to TRBJ2-1; D uncertain. The CDR3 consists of 15 residues. V was trimmed by 0 bases and J by 0 bases, leaving 7 bases between them. CDR1 and CDR2 from the germline V gene are SGHRS and YFSETQ. The CDR3 DNA reads as TGCGCCAGCAGCTTGGTCCGGGCCTCCTACAATGAGCAGTTCTTC. Protein: CASSLVRASYNEQFF.

This clonotype occurred many times. The chain joins TRBV5-5 to TRBJ2-2; tentative D call: TRBD2 (5 bases). The CDR3 has 15 amino acids. Germline CDR1 reads SGHKS; CDR2 reads YYEKEE (reference sequence). Trimming pared 5 bases from V and 1 base from J, leaving 12 bases between. CDR3 in amino acids: CASSPAGMNTGELFF. The CDR3 DNA reads TGTGCCAGCAGTCCGGCCGGGATGAACACCGGGGAGCTGTTTTTT. The full variable domain, rest sourced from reference TRBV5-5 and TRBJ2-2, is DAGVTQSPTHLIKTRGQQVTLRCSPISGHKSVSWYQQVLGQGPQFIFQYYEKEERGRGNFPDRFSARQFPNYSSELNVNALLLGDSALYLCASSPAGMNTGELFFGEGSRLTVL.

This clonotype was seen only once. An end of the junction differs from the germline gene, which may be a read error. The chain has TRBV20-1 and TRBJ2-7, with 8 bases matching TRBD1. This CDR3 region has 15 residues. Germline V gene lookup returns CDR1 DFQATT and CDR2 SNEGSKA (reference sequence). The CDR3, as DNA: TGCAGTGCTAGACCCGCAGACAGGGGCCCCTACGGGCAGTACTTC. This gives the protein CSARPADRGPYGQYF.

The genes are TRBV6-5 and TRBJ1-2, with TRBD1 identical over 7 bases. This CDR3 has 14 residues. V trimming: 5 bases; J trimming: 6 bases; junction bases outside the gene matches: 9. Germline lookup yields CDR1 MNHEY and CDR2 SVGAGI. For the CDR3, the DNA is TGTGCCAGCAGTATCGCCTCCAGGGGGAATGGCTACACCTTC. It yields the protein CASSIASRGNGYTF.

The V call is TRBV27, the J call TRBJ2-3; TRBD1 agrees at 8 bases. Germline CDR1 MNHEY, CDR2 SMNVEV (reference sequence). V dropped 6 bases and J dropped 9; count of bases not matched to a gene: 5. The CDR3 is 12 amino acids. The CDR3 region is CASSRGPTTQYF. The CDR3 nucleotides are TGTGCCAGCAGCAGGGGGCCAACGACGCAGTATTTT.

This clonotype was detected a few times. The CDR3 reads CSARDSKVNTEAFF. Written as DNA, the CDR3 is TGCAGTGCTAGAGATTCTAAGGTGAACACTGAAGCTTTCTTT. The V and J genes are TRBV20-1 and TRBJ1-1; D is ambiguous. The CDR3 extends over 14 amino acids. V was clipped by 0 bases and J by 0 bases, with 8 bases between them. Germline CDR1 DFQATT, CDR2 SNEGSKA (reference sequence).